A single sample is the source of the 12 T cell receptor beta chains below, sequenced in a study of CD8 T cells in ankylosing spondylitis. MiXCR was run by TCRdb on the 5' RACE reads, yielding one entry per CDR3 protein. The repertoire includes roughly 280,000 distinct CDR3 sequences, about 20% of them detected once, and less than 9.5% sits in the top ten. Sequencing was carried out using blood, either unsorted or a sorted T cell fraction (not recorded which). These receptors were taken from a male donor with ankylosing spondylitis or in good health (not recorded which).

This chain connects TRBV7-9 to TRBJ2-7; unclear D gene. The CDR3 runs 13 residues. Trimming pared 6 bases from V and 3 bases from J, leaving 12 bases between. Germline-derived CDR1 and CDR2 are SEHNR and FQNEAQ (reference sequence). CDR3 nucleotides: TGTGCCAGCAGACCCCAGCGTGGCTACGAGCAGTACGTC. Translating it yields CASRPQRGYEQYV.

Many counts were recorded for this clonotype. The rearrangement uses TRBV4-1 and TRBJ2-1, with 7 bases lining up with TRBD2. In germline, CDR1 is MGHRA, CDR2 YSYEKL. CDR3 length equals 16 residues. V was clipped by 4 bases and J by 5 bases; unmatched bases: 11. CDR3 bases: TGCGCCAGCAGCCGTCAAACTAGCGATACGGACAATGAGCAGTTCTTC. Its protein product is CASSRQTSDTDNEQFF.

This clonotype was detected many times. The chain employs TRBV27 and TRBJ1-1; the D is unclear. The CDR3 contains 14 residues. V dropped 8 bases and J dropped 4 bases, with 17 bases sitting between them. Germline CDR1 reads MNHEY; CDR2 reads SMNVEV (reference sequence). CDR3 nucleotides: TGTGCCAGCTCCCTCCTAGGGTTAGGCACTGAAGCTTTCTTT. Residues: CASSLLGLGTEAFF.

The chain recombines TRBV10-3 with TRBJ1-1; TRBD1 matches at 8 bases. Germline CDR1 is ENHRY and CDR2 is SYGVKD. The CDR3 length is 14 residues. V gave up 6 bases and J gave up 4 bases; unmatched junction bases: 7. CDR3 amino acids: CAISQDRAGTEAFF. The CDR3 DNA reads TGTGCCATCAGCCAGGACAGGGCGGGCACTGAAGCTTTCTTT.

This clonotype was seen many times. The DNA for the CDR3 is TGCAGTGCTCGACAACAGACTGAGCAGTTCTTC. Protein product: CSARQQTEQFF. V and J are TRBV20-1 and TRBJ2-1; D is unclear. The CDR3 totals 11 residues. The V end lost 5 bases, the J end lost 9 bases, and 11 bases lay between the germline ends. Germline loops: CDR1 DFQATT, CDR2 SNEGSKA (reference sequence).

The gene calls are TRBV5-5 and TRBJ2-2; D is perhaps TRBD1 (5 bases). The CDR3 has 14 residues. The germline CDR1 and CDR2 sequences are SGHKS and YYEKEE (reference sequence). V was cut by 4 bases and J by 6 bases, with 13 bases left in between. The CDR3 region is CASSLQGWAGELFF. CDR3 DNA: TGTGCCAGCAGCCTTCAGGGTTGGGCCGGGGAGCTGTTTTTT.

The gene calls are TRBV7-8 and TRBJ1-2; D call uncertain. Trimming pared 2 bases from V and 4 bases from J, leaving 14 bases between. The CDR3 extends over 15 amino acids. Germline V lookup: CDR1 SGHVS, CDR2 FQNEAQ. The CDR3 sequence is CASSLNTGLGYGYTF. The DNA of the CDR3 is TGTGCCAGCAGCTTAAACACGGGATTGGGCTATGGCTACACCTTC.

This clonotype was picked up many times. The V gene is TRBV4-1, the J gene TRBJ2-1; 12 positions match TRBD2. Germline V gives CDR1 MGHRA, CDR2 YSYEKL. This CDR3 has 17 amino acids. The V segment lost 1 base and the J segment 2 bases; nucleotides outside the gene matches: 3. The CDR3: CASSQARLAGAYNEQFF. CDR3 nucleotides: TGCGCCAGCAGCCAAGCTAGACTAGCGGGAGCCTACAATGAGCAGTTCTTC.

The chain recombines TRBV20-1 with TRBJ1-2, with D unresolved. The CDR3 is 11 amino acids. Germline V lookup: CDR1 DFQATT, CDR2 SNEGSKA (reference sequence). The V end lost 4 bases, the J end lost 4 bases, and 7 bases lay between the germline ends. CDR3 residues: CSATVSYGYTF. For the CDR3, the DNA is TGCAGTGCTACGGTGTCCTATGGCTACACCTTC.

This clonotype was detected many times. The V and J genes are TRBV11-2 and TRBJ2-2; tentative D call: TRBD1 (5 bases). Per the germline V gene, CDR1 is SGHAT and CDR2 is FQNNGV. CDR3 length: 15 residues. The germline V and J ends were trimmed by 1 base and 4 bases, with 10 bases remaining between them. CDR3 DNA sequence: TGTGCCAGCAGCTTAGGGACACAGTTCACCGGGGAGCTGTTTTTT. It codes for CASSLGTQFTGELFF.

The chain recombines TRBV11-1 with TRBJ2-1; TRBD2 aligns across 12 bases. The CDR3 is made up of 15 amino acids. From germline, CDR1 is SGHAT and CDR2 FQDESV (reference sequence). Trimming cost V 5 bases and J 5 bases; bases outside gene matches: 4. The CDR3, as DNA: TGTGCCAGCAGCATCAGGACTAGCGGGAACAATGAGCAGTTCTTC. Its translation: CASSIRTSGNNEQFF.

This clonotype was detected many times. CDR3 DNA sequence: TGTGCCAGCGGCTCAGGGATTGTCGGGACGATTTCCTACAATGAGCAGTTCTTC. It codes for CASGSGIVGTISYNEQFF. The chain couples TRBV7-3 to TRBJ2-1; D is possibly TRBD1 or TRBD2 (5 bases each). The CDR3 sequence is 18 residues long. CDR1 and CDR2 (germline): SGHTA, FQGTGA. V was trimmed by 8 bases and J by 1 base, leaving 24 bases between them.